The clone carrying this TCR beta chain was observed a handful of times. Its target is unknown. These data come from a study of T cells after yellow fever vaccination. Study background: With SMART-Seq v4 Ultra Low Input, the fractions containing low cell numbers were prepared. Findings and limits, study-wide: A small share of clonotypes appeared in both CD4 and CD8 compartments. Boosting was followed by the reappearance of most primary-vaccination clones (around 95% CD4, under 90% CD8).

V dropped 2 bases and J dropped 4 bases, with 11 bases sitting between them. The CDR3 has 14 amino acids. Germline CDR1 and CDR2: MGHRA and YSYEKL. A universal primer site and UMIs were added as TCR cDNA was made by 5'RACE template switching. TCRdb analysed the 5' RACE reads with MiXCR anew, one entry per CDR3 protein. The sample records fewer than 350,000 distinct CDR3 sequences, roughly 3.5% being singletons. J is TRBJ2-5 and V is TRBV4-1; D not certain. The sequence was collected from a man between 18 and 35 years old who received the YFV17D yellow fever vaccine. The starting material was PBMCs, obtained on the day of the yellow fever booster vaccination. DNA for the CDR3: TGCGCCAGCAGCCAAATACGATCGGGAGAGACCCAGTACTTC. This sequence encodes CASSQIRSGETQYF.